This entry is about one T cell receptor beta chain. Its target is unknown. This table comes from immunoSEQ multiplex PCR, and its TCRdb copy is limited to in-frame clones, with some not included. Here the sample spans approximately 110,000 clones, more than 90% being singletons. This sample is part of a study of graft-versus-host responses after intestinal transplantation. For the study at large: Anti-thymocyte globulin served as induction for all recipients, who then took tacrolimus and steroids for around 3 years.

Notes on the study in general: Researchers found peak circulating GvH clone levels linked to early post-transplant HvG declines.

The CDR3 runs to 15 residues. Germline CDR1 is SGHRS and CDR2 is YFSETQ. With 7 bases removed from V and 5 bases from J, the gap between germline ends came to 18 bases. The receptor's source is a human donor who was the organ donor for an intestinal transplant. The sample in question was unstimulated CD4+ T cells sorted from spleen or lymph node cells, obtained before transplant. The chain combines TRBV5-1 with TRBJ2-2, with D possibly being TRBD1 (6 bases). The CDR3 DNA follows: TGCGCCAGCTCCCCCGGACAGAGCGTGACCGGGGAGCTGTTTTTT. This translates into CASSPGQSVTGELFF.